This TCR beta chain appears in the sequencing data of a study of cytomegalovirus exposure and HLA in healthy donors. Looking at the study overall: Within an early data release were 80 million to 90 million unique TCRs drawn from HLA-typed donors. The study placed about 86% of its approximately 360 genotyped donors in the Caucasian-associated ancestry cluster. Whole-study results and caveats: The authors reported that TCR beta sequences could predict HLA-A and HLA-B alleles. These predictions were accurate for most subjects in the first cohort.

About this clone itself: Antigen unknown.

Amplification used 60 Vbeta primers and 13 Jbeta primers. Authors' data handling: Among the unique TCR beta chains that a later analysis counted, some 73 million in all, around 11 million were shared. Only in-frame clones appear in the TCRdb table, and some are missing; sequencing was by immunoSEQ multiplex PCR. V, J and clone size are taken as reported in that table, and D and trimming were inferred from the DNA itself. The table records about 180,000 clones, around 70% of them present only once. The junction had 6 bases not matched to a gene; V was cut back by 8 bases and J by 7 bases. The CDR3 has 13 amino acids. CDR1 is SEHNR, CDR2 FQNEAQ, per germline (reference sequence).

The sequence was collected from a male donor in good health and CMV-seronegative. This sequence joins TRBV7-9 and TRBJ1-4; TRBD1 aligns across 8 bases. The sample was PBMCs. The CDR3 DNA follows: TGTGCCAGCGCTTGGACAGGGATTGAAAAACTGTTTTTT. Translating it yields CASAWTGIEKLFF.